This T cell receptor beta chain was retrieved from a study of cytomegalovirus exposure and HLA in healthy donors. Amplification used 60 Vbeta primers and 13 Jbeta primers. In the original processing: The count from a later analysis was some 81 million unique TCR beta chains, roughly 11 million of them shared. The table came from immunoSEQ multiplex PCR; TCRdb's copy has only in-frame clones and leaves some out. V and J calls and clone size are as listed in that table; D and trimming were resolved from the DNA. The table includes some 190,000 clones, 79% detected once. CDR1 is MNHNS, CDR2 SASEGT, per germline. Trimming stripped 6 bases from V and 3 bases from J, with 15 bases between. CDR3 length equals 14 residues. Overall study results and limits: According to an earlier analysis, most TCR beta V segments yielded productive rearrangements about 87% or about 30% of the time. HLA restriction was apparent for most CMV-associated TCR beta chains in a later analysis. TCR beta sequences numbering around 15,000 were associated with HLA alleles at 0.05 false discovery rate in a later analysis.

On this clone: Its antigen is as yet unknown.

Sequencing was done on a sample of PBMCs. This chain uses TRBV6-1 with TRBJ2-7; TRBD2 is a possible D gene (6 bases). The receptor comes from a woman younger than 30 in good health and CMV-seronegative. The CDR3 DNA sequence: TGTGCCAGCAGCGAGTCGGAGACTAGCTACGAGCAGTACTTC. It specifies CASSESETSYEQYF.